Described below is a single T cell receptor beta chain sequence and its context. The trim removed 0 bases at V and 5 bases at J, leaving 5 bases unmatched. The CDR3 contains 15 residues. From germline, CDR1 is MNHEY and CDR2 SVGEGT. Original processing methods: Counts of nucleated cells, estimated from reference gene primer amplification, were obtained. This table comes from immunoSEQ multiplex PCR, and its TCRdb copy is limited to in-frame clones, with some not included. That table furnishes V, J and clone size, whereas the DNA furnished D and trimming. In the table there are fewer than 250,000 clones, roughly four fifths of which are singletons. This record comes from a study of blood T cell repertoires in COVID-19.

The V gene is TRBV6-2 or TRBV6-3, the J gene TRBJ2-5; TRBD2 aligns across 8 bases. The sequenced sample consisted of peripheral blood. This clonotype originated in a woman between 50 and 59 years old with acute or convalescent COVID-19. This chain's CDR3 is CASSYSSGIYETQYF. Here the CDR3 DNA reads TGTGCCAGCAGTTACTCTAGCGGGATTTACGAGACCCAGTACTTC.